This T cell receptor beta chain was observed in a study of Graves' ophthalmopathy and Graves' hyperthyroidism. Amplification of TCR beta CDR3 regions used RNA transcripts. RT-PCR was first run with HTBI primers, then multiplex PCR in a second round. Via MiXCR, TCRdb re-called the multiplex PCR reads, giving one row per CDR3 protein. This sample yields around 590,000 distinct CDR3 sequences, of which under 45% are seen a single time; 4% to 5% belongs to the top ten. CDR1 DFQATT and CDR2 SNEGSKA come from the germline V gene (reference sequence). The CDR3 contains 14 residues. V was pared by 1 base and J by 3 bases, with 4 bases of the junction left unmatched.

Sequencing used peripheral blood or thyroid tissue (not recorded which). This clonotype originated in an adult man with Graves' hyperthyroidism. This chain links TRBV20-1 with TRBJ2-3; 7 bases match TRBD2. CDR3 sequence (DNA): TGCAGTGCTAGAGGAACGGGGGGTACAGATACGCAGTATTTT. It yields the protein CSARGTGGTDTQYF.